These 23 T cell receptor beta chains share one sample of origin, sequenced in a study of blood T cell repertoires in COVID-19. Assay: immunoSEQ multiplex PCR; the TCRdb copy retains only in-frame clones and omits some. The sample carries 300,000 to 350,000 clones, 80% to 95% recorded once. Sequencing was performed on peripheral blood. These TCRs come from a woman under 40 with COVID-19, enrolled during active disease.

The CDR3 bases are TGCGCCAGCAGCCAACTCTTGACAGACCCCAATTCACCCCTCCACTTT. The encoded protein is CASSQLLTDPNSPLHF. The chain uses TRBV4-3 and TRBJ1-6, with D possibly being TRBD1 (5 bases). Germline V gene lookup returns CDR1 LGHNA and CDR2 YSLEER. The CDR3 runs 16 residues. V lost 2 bases and J lost 7, with 15 bases in between.

The chain joins TRBV2 to TRBJ2-5, with TRBD2 as a possible D gene (6 bases). CDR3 length: 17 residues. Germline values: CDR1 SNHLY, CDR2 FYNNEI. Trimming shortened V by 4 bases and J by 2 bases, and 20 bases separated the two germline ends. The CDR3 loop is CASSALSRDFRQETQYF. DNA for the CDR3: TGTGCCAGCAGTGCCCTCTCAAGGGACTTCCGACAAGAGACCCAGTACTTC.

The chain joins TRBV6-5 to TRBJ2-7, with 8 bases that match TRBD1. Trimming cost V 10 bases and J 3 bases; bases outside gene matches: 11. Germline CDR1 is MNHEY and CDR2 is SVGAGI. The CDR3 length is 14 residues. The CDR3 protein is CATKFGQGHYEQYF. In DNA form, the CDR3 reads TGTGCCACCAAATTCGGACAGGGTCACTACGAGCAGTACTTC.

The rearrangement joins TRBV4-1 to TRBJ2-7; D not resolved. This CDR3 is built from 15 residues. Deletions cut 1 base from V and 2 bases from J, with 12 bases between. Looked up from germline, CDR1 is MGHRA and CDR2 is YSYEKL. CDR3 protein: CASSQVAETPYEQYF. CDR3 nucleotides: TGCGCCAGCAGCCAAGTGGCGGAGACTCCCTACGAGCAGTACTTC.

This chain links TRBV4-1 with TRBJ1-4; 8 positions agree with TRBD1. V lost 1 base, J lost 8 bases, and 6 bases stayed unmatched. CDR3 length equals 15 residues. Germline V gene sequence: CDR1 MGHRA, CDR2 YSYEKL. The CDR3, as DNA: TGCGCCAGCAGCCAAGTCCGGACAGGGTGGGAAAAACTGTTTTTT. This translates into CASSQVRTGWEKLFF.

This clone appeared once. The chain carries TRBV27 and TRBJ1-4; D remains ambiguous. The CDR3 spans 14 residues. V lost 2 bases, J lost 4 bases, and 8 bases lay in between. Germline values: CDR1 MNHEY, CDR2 SMNVEV (reference sequence). The CDR3 reads CASSLVQSNEKLFF. The CDR3 nucleotides read TGTGCCAGCAGTTTAGTACAGAGTAATGAAAAACTGTTTTTT.

The V and J genes are TRBV28 and TRBJ1-4; TRBD1 agrees at 7 bases. The V gene's germline CDR1 is MDHEN and CDR2 SYDVKM. The CDR3 totals 15 residues. The junction had 8 bases not matched to a gene; V was cut back by 6 bases and J by 4 bases. The chain's CDR3 is CASSRPGQLNEKLFF. The CDR3 coding sequence is TGTGCCAGCAGCCGCCCGGGACAGCTTAATGAAAAACTGTTTTTT.

The V and J genes are TRBV27 and TRBJ2-7; TRBD2 matches 11 bases. The CDR3 runs to 12 residues. The germline V gene encodes CDR1 MNHEY and CDR2 SMNVEV (reference sequence). V was pared by 10 bases and J by 13 bases, with 12 bases of the junction left unmatched. The CDR3 sequence is CAIQLASGRLYF. The CDR3 region has the DNA TGTGCCATTCAATTAGCTAGCGGGAGGCTATACTTC.

The chain joins TRBV7-9 to TRBJ1-3; no reliable D call. The CDR3 spans 16 residues. The V and J ends lost 5 bases and 0 bases respectively, with 14 bases between them. The germline CDR1 and CDR2 sequences are SEHNR and FQNEAQ (reference sequence). DNA for the CDR3: TGTGCCAGCAGCCCCCTGGAAGGAGTCTCTGGAAACACCATATATTTT. Residues: CASSPLEGVSGNTIYF.

V is TRBV27 and J is TRBJ2-3, with D possibly TRBD2 on 6 matching bases. The length of the CDR3 is 16 residues. V was clipped by 1 base and J by 1 base, with 12 bases between them. Germline loops: CDR1 MNHEY, CDR2 SMNVEV (reference sequence). The CDR3 DNA reads TGTGCCAGCAGTTTATTTCTAGCGCCAGGCACAGATACGCAGTATTTT. Protein sequence: CASSLFLAPGTDTQYF.

This clone was picked up one time. The chain combines TRBV7-9 with TRBJ2-7; D is perhaps TRBD2 (5 bases). Germline V gives CDR1 SEHNR, CDR2 FQNEAQ (reference sequence). The CDR3 has 16 residues. V was trimmed by 1 base and J by 1 base, leaving 14 bases between them. The CDR3 reads CASSLEVGVRSYEQYF. CDR3 DNA sequence: TGTGCCAGCAGCTTAGAGGTGGGAGTGCGTTCCTACGAGCAGTACTTC.

The chain recombines TRBV29-1 with TRBJ1-4; 7 positions agree with TRBD1. V dropped 3 bases and J dropped 8; count of bases not matched to a gene: 12. Germline-derived CDR1 and CDR2 are SQVTM and ANQGSEA. The CDR3 spans 15 residues. The CDR3 bases are TGCAGCGTTGATAAAGGAACAGGGGCAGGCGAAAAACTGTTTTTT. Protein: CSVDKGTGAGEKLFF.

The chain carries TRBV10-3 and TRBJ1-5; 9 nucleotides agree with TRBD1. CDR3 length: 17 residues. The germline gives CDR1 ENHRY, CDR2 SYGVKD. V lost 6 bases, J lost 0 bases, and 9 bases stayed unmatched. DNA of the CDR3: TGTGCCATCAGCCAAACGACAGGGGGGAATAGCAATCAGCCCCAGCATTTT. Residues: CAISQTTGGNSNQPQHF.

This chain uses TRBV5-6 with TRBJ1-5, with 7 bases matching TRBD1. This CDR3 is built from 15 residues. V shed 4 bases and J 4 bases; nucleotides not matched to a gene: 8. The germline CDR1 and CDR2 sequences are SGHDT and YYEEEE. The CDR3 DNA reads as TGTGCCAGCAGCCTTTACGACAGGGAAAATCAGCCCCAGCATTTT. Protein: CASSLYDRENQPQHF.

The V and J genes are TRBV9 and TRBJ2-3; maybe TRBD2 (5 bases). The ends were cut back, 2 bases at V and 1 base at J, with 5 bases in the middle. The CDR3 is made up of 13 amino acids. CDR1 is SGDLS, CDR2 YYNGEE, per germline. CDR3 in DNA: TGTGCCAGCAGCGTGGAGGGCACAGATACGCAGTATTTT. This sequence encodes CASSVEGTDTQYF.

The rearrangement uses TRBV7-2 and TRBJ2-3; 11 bases line up with TRBD2. Unmatched junction bases numbered 10, after V lost 6 bases and J lost 11 bases. The CDR3 consists of 14 residues. In germline, CDR1 is SGHTA, CDR2 FQGNSA. CDR3 nucleotides: TGTGCCAGCAGGGGGACTAGCGGAAGTATATTGCAGTATTTT. It translates to CASRGTSGSILQYF.

The rearrangement uses TRBV28 and TRBJ2-1, with TRBD1 matching 8 bases. The V gene's germline CDR1 is MDHEN and CDR2 SYDVKM. This CDR3 contains 15 residues. Trimming cost V 4 bases and J 3 bases; bases outside gene matches: 5. CDR3 residues: CASSSQTGGYNEQFF. The DNA for the CDR3 is TGTGCCAGCAGTTCCCAAACAGGGGGCTACAATGAGCAGTTCTTC. The entire variable domain, with the rest obtained from reference TRBV28 and TRBJ2-1, is as follows: DVKVTQSSRYLVKRTGEKVFLECVQDMDHENMFWYRQDPGLGLRLIYFSYDVKMKEKGDIPEGYSVSREKKERFSLILESASTNQTSMYLCASSSQTGGYNEQFFGPGTRLTVL.

The table lists this clone with a few counts. The rearrangement uses TRBV7-9 and TRBJ2-1, with 11 bases identical to TRBD2. V trimming: 1 base; J trimming: 7 bases; junction bases outside the gene matches: 3. Germline V gene lookup returns CDR1 SEHNR and CDR2 FQNEAQ (reference sequence). The CDR3 has 15 residues. The CDR3 region has the DNA TGTGCCAGCAGCTTAGGGGGACTAGCGGCAAATGAGCAGTTCTTC. The encoded protein is CASSLGGLAANEQFF. Full variable domain (outside the CDR3, taken from reference TRBV7-9 and TRBJ2-1): DTGVSQNPRHKITKRGQNVTFRCDPISEHNRLYWYRQTLGQGPEFLTYFQNEAQLEKSRLLSDRFSAERPKGSFSTLEIQRTEQGDSAMYLCASSLGGLAANEQFFGPGTRLTVL.

The chain carries TRBV6-5 and TRBJ2-1; TRBD1 agrees at 10 bases. The V segment lost 0 bases and the J segment 3 bases; nucleotides outside the gene matches: 2. CDR1 is MNHEY, CDR2 SVGAGI, per germline. The CDR3 has 16 residues. CDR3 loop: CASSYSDRGDYNEQFF. DNA of the CDR3: TGTGCCAGCAGTTACTCGGACAGGGGGGACTACAATGAGCAGTTCTTC.

The CDR3 spells CASSGITGGGRNSPLHF. In DNA form, the CDR3 reads TGCGCCAGCAGCGGAATCACAGGGGGCGGTAGGAATTCACCCCTCCACTTT. This chain uses TRBV5-1 with TRBJ1-6, with 9 bases lining up with TRBD1. Germline trimming cut 4 bases from V and 7 bases from J; bases unmatched to any gene: 12. The germline V gene has CDR1 SGHRS and CDR2 YFSETQ. CDR3 length: 17 amino acids.

This chain connects TRBV9 to TRBJ1-1; no clear D gene. The V end was cut by 0 bases, the J end by 7 bases, with 10 bases between. CDR1 and CDR2 from the germline V gene are SGDLS and YYNGEE. The CDR3 has 13 residues. The CDR3 bases are TGTGCCAGCAGCGTAGGTGGAGATGATGAAGCTTTCTTT. Amino acid sequence: CASSVGGDDEAFF.

The rearrangement links TRBV28 to TRBJ1-5; 9 nucleotides align to TRBD1. The CDR3 spans 15 residues. J gave up 5 bases and V 5 bases, and 7 bases lay outside the gene matches. Germline-derived CDR1 and CDR2 are MDHEN and SYDVKM. This chain's CDR3 is CASSTRQGGHQPQHF. The CDR3 nucleotides are TGTGCCAGCAGTACACGACAGGGGGGACATCAGCCCCAGCATTTT.

The chain couples TRBV5-5 to TRBJ2-2; possibly TRBD1 for D (5 bases). The CDR3 has 17 amino acids. Trimming stripped 4 bases from V and 3 bases from J, with 19 bases between. Germline V CDR1 and CDR2: SGHKS, YYEKEE (reference sequence). CDR3 protein: CASSRVQGTTYTGELFF. The CDR3 DNA is TGTGCCAGCAGCCGGGTTCAGGGTACCACTTACACCGGGGAGCTGTTTTTT.